These T cell receptor beta chains were read from a single sample in a study of T cells after yellow fever vaccination. TCRdb re-derived calls from the 5' RACE reads in MiXCR, one entry per CDR3 protein. The profile shows about 27,000 distinct CDR3 sequences, 4% to 5% of them singletons. The input for sequencing was PBMCs, either bulk or a sorted T-cell subset (CD4+, CD8+, memory, or dextramer-sorted; not recorded which), taken on the day of the yellow fever booster vaccination. These receptors all stem from a man between 18 and 35 years old who received the YFV17D yellow fever vaccine. The CDR3 runs from the conserved cysteine through the conserved F or W. The D gene is left open where the match is weak. Size values are once, few and many counts, or a class for expanded clones, and some rows have none.

clone_size d_call j_call v_call cdr3_nt cdr3_aa
many TRBD1 TRBJ1-1 TRBV7-2 TGTGCCAGCAGCTTAGGTATGGCAGGGGGCCAGTCGCTTGGAGCTTTCTTT CASSLGMAGGQSLGAFF
many . TRBJ2-5 TRBV28 TGTGCCAGCAGTACACCGGCTTCAGAGACCCAGTACTTC CASSTPASETQYF
many . TRBJ1-1 TRBV5-6 TGTGCCAGCAGCTTGATTGGAAGATTTATGAACACTGAAGCTTTCTTT CASSLIGRFMNTEAFF
many TRBD1 TRBJ2-4 TRBV6-5 TGTGCCAGCAGTTACGGCATAGGGACAGAGAAAAACATTCAGTACTTC CASSYGIGTEKNIQYF
. . TRBJ2-3 TRBV28 TGTGCCAGCAGTCCCCGGGGAGATACGCAGTATTTT CASSPRGDTQYF
few . TRBJ1-2 TRBV3-1 TGTGCCAGCAGCCAAGATCGTTGGGCGGGGAACTATGGCTACACCTTC CASSQDRWAGNYGYTF
. TRBD1 TRBJ1-1 TRBV16 TGTGCCAGCAGCCAGAGGGGAGGGGGCGCTGAAGCTTTCTTT CASSQRGGGAEAFF
many . TRBJ2-3 TRBV7-2 TGTGCCAGCAGCGGCGGGGATAAATATACGCAGTATTTT CASSGGDKYTQYF
many . TRBJ2-7 TRBV12-2 TGTGCAAGTCGCTTAGGGGCCTACAGGGCTGAGCAGTACTTC CASRLGAYRAEQYF
. TRBD1 TRBJ1-5 TRBV5-6 TGTGCCAGCAGCCAGGGGGGGAGCGGGCAGCCCCAGCATTTT CASSQGGSGQPQHF
few . TRBJ2-5 TRBV7-2 TGTGCCAGCAGCTTCCAGGCTTCACAAGAGACCCAGTACTTC CASSFQASQETQYF
many TRBD1 TRBJ1-2 TRBV5-1 TGCGCCTCTACTCCGACAGGGGGGACCTATGGCTACACCTTC CASTPTGGTYGYTF
many TRBD1 TRBJ2-3 TRBV18 TGTGCCAGCTCACCGAGCATCGACAGGGGGGCAGATACGCAGTATTTT CASSPSIDRGADTQYF
few . TRBJ2-6 TRBV12-3/TRBV12-4 TGTGCCAGCAGTTACGACAGAGGAGCTGGGGCCAACGTCCTGACTTTC CASSYDRGAGANVLTF
. TRBD1 TRBJ1-2 TRBV9 TGTGCCAGCAGCACGATCCCCCCGGACAGGGGCACCTATGGCTACACCTTC CASSTIPPDRGTYGYTF
many . TRBJ2-3 TRBV12-5 TGTGCTAGTGGTCCCGGGACTGCCAACCTCGGTACGCAGTATTTT CASGPGTANLGTQYF
few . TRBJ2-5 TRBV4-2 TGTGCCAGCAGCCAAGAACGAGGGGCCCAAGAGACCCAGTACTTC CASSQERGAQETQYF
many TRBD2 TRBJ2-3 TRBV5-5 TGTGCCAGCAGCCCATTGGGACTAGTCTCATCCGATACGCAGTATTTT CASSPLGLVSSDTQYF
few . TRBJ2-5 TRBV7-2 TGTGCCAGCAGCCCCAACCTTCCCGGGGGGCGAGGGACCCAGTACTTC CASSPNLPGGRGTQYF
many TRBD1 TRBJ1-2 TRBV4-2 TGTGCCAGCAGCCAAGATTCTGCAGGGGGCGCAGGTGGCTACACCTTC CASSQDSAGGAGGYTF
many . TRBJ2-3 TRBV28 TGTGCCAGCAGTCCACGGGGGCTTACGCAGTATTTT CASSPRGLTQYF
. . TRBJ2-7 TRBV5-1 TGCGCCAGCAGCTTCGGCGCGAACAGCTACGAGCAGTACTTC CASSFGANSYEQYF
many TRBD1 TRBJ1-2 TRBV12-3/TRBV12-4 TGTGCCAGCGCCCAGGGGGCCGGCTATGGCTACACCTTC CASAQGAGYGYTF
many TRBD1 TRBJ2-2 TRBV10-3 TGTGCCATCAGGAGGGGAGGACAGGGAACCGGGGAGCTGTTTTTT CAIRRGGQGTGELFF
many TRBD1 TRBJ2-1 TRBV7-9 TGTGCCAGCAGCTTAGCCGGGACAGGGGGATCGAATGAGCAGTTCTTC CASSLAGTGGSNEQFF
many . TRBJ2-3 TRBV7-2 TGTGCCAGCAGCTTAGCCAGACAAGCCAAGGGGATGGATACGCAGTATTTT CASSLARQAKGMDTQYF
many . TRBJ2-7 TRBV5-1 TGCGCCAGCAGCACGGCCCAGGGGACGGACGAGCAGTACTTC CASSTAQGTDEQYF
many . TRBJ2-2 TRBV7-8 TGTGCCAGCAGCAACAACGACAGGGAGGTAGTGGCCGGGGAGCTGTTTTTT CASSNNDREVVAGELFF
many TRBD1 TRBJ2-5 TRBV11-2 TGTGCCAGCAGCTTAGGGACAGGGCTCGAATCAGAGACCCAGTACTTC CASSLGTGLESETQYF
many . TRBJ2-7 TRBV12-3/TRBV12-4 TGTGCCAGCAGTTACCGCTACGAGCAGTACTTC CASSYRYEQYF
many . TRBJ1-2 TRBV18 TGTGCCAGCTCACCGGAATCAGCCTATGGCTACACCTTC CASSPESAYGYTF
many TRBD1 TRBJ2-3 TRBV20-1 TGCAGTGCTCATGACAGGGCCCGGGGCACAGATACGCAGTATTTT CSAHDRARGTDTQYF
many TRBD2 TRBJ2-1 TRBV20-1 TGCAGTGCTCCGACTAGCGGGGGCTACAATGAGCAGTTCTTC CSAPTSGGYNEQFF
many . TRBJ2-2 TRBV6-2/TRBV6-3 TGTGCCAGCAGTGCCAGGGCTTGGGGGAACACCGGGGAGCTGTTTTTT CASSARAWGNTGELFF
many . TRBJ1-6 TRBV30 TGTGCCTGGAGTGTTCAGGGAGTTGACTCACCCCTCCACTTT CAWSVQGVDSPLHF
many TRBD1 TRBJ1-2 TRBV5-5 TGTGCCAGCAGCTTTCTACAGGGGGTAGACTATGGCTACACCTTC CASSFLQGVDYGYTF
few . TRBJ2-4 TRBV6-5 TGTGCCAGCAGTATAGATCTGGGGGCCAAAAACATTCAGTACTTC CASSIDLGAKNIQYF